The text below deals with one T cell receptor (beta chain). These data come from a study of cytomegalovirus exposure and HLA in healthy donors. The CDR3 extends over 17 amino acids. Unmatched junction bases numbered 6, after V lost 2 bases and J lost 1 base. Germline V lookup: CDR1 LNHDA, CDR2 SQIVND (reference sequence). The PCR contained 60 Vbeta and 13 Jbeta primers. The table came from immunoSEQ multiplex PCR; TCRdb's copy has only in-frame clones and leaves some out. Here the sample spans some 150,000 clones, approximately 77% being singletons. The V and J genes are TRBV19 and TRBJ2-7; TRBD2 matches at 12 bases. This receptor was identified in a man between 25 and 39 years old in good health and CMV-seropositive. The sequenced sample consisted of PBMCs. CDR3 sequence reads: CASSIRLAGAYSYEQYF. The CDR3 DNA is TGTGCCAGTAGTATAAGACTAGCGGGGGCCTATTCCTACGAGCAGTACTTC. The full variable domain, rest sourced from reference TRBV19 and TRBJ2-7, is DGGITQSPKYLFRKEGQNVTLSCEQNLNHDAMYWYRQDPGQGLRLIYYSQIVNDFQKGDIAEGYSVSREKKESFPLTVTSAQKNPTAFYLCASSIRLAGAYSYEQYFGPGTRLTVT.